Presented here are 26 T cell receptor beta chains from one specimen sequenced in a study of CD8 T cells in Susac syndrome. An input of roughly 0.5 to 1 ug of RNA was subjected to reverse transcription using random hexamers. One entry per CDR3 protein results from TCRdb running MiXCR on the immunoSEQ multiplex PCR reads. The data show roughly 130,000 distinct CDR3 sequences, with about 95% seen just once and roughly 0.29% held by the top ten. Source material: CD8+ T cells from PBMCs. Source of these receptors: a human donor with Susac syndrome.

A single count supports this clonotype. This chain joins TRBV28 and TRBJ1-1; D is unresolved. From germline, CDR1 is MDHEN and CDR2 SYDVKM. The CDR3 has 12 residues. Trimming removed 3 bases at V and 8 bases at J, with 10 bases between. The CDR3 nucleotides read TGTGCCAGCAGTTTCGCAAGAGGGGAAGCTTTCTTT. Translation gives CASSFARGEAFF.

The genes are TRBV5-4 and TRBJ2-5, with D perhaps matching TRBD1 (5 bases). This CDR3 is built from 15 residues. Germline V CDR1 and CDR2: SGHNT, YYREEE (reference sequence). The V end lost 0 bases, the J end lost 5 bases, and 14 bases lay between the germline ends. The CDR3 reads CASSLVGSPGETQYF. Written as DNA, the CDR3 is TGTGCCAGCAGCTTGGTAGGCAGCCCAGGGGAGACCCAGTACTTC.

The CDR3 DNA follows: TGTGCCAGCAGCGATGGGACAGGATTACTGGGCTACACCTTC. Translation gives CASSDGTGLLGYTF. The V call is TRBV9, the J call TRBJ1-2, with TRBD1 identical over 8 bases. This CDR3 spans 14 amino acids. Germline V CDR1 and CDR2: SGDLS, YYNGEE. V lost 3 bases to trimming and J lost 8 bases; unmatched junction nucleotides: 9.

This chain links TRBV15 with TRBJ2-7; 8 bases match TRBD1. The CDR3 is made up of 16 amino acids. After removal of 2 bases from V and 1 base from J, the junction contained 7 bases not matched to a gene. Germline V gene data show CDR1 as LNHNV and CDR2 as YYDKDF (reference sequence). CDR3 residues: CATSRYGQGGSYEQYF. Written as DNA, the CDR3 is TGTGCCACCAGCAGATACGGACAGGGCGGATCCTACGAGCAGTACTTC. Full variable domain (remainder filled in from reference TRBV15 and TRBJ2-7): DAMVIQNPRYQVTQFGKPVTLSCSQTLNHNVMYWYQQKSSQAPKLLFHYYDKDFNNEADTPDNFQSRRPNTSFCFLDIRSPGLGDTAMYLCATSRYGQGGSYEQYFGPGTRLTVT.

V is TRBV20-1 and J is TRBJ1-4; perhaps TRBD1 as D (5 bases). With 0 bases removed from V and 0 bases from J, the gap between germline ends came to 17 bases. Germline lookup yields CDR1 DFQATT and CDR2 SNEGSKA (reference sequence). This CDR3 is built from 18 residues. DNA for the CDR3: TGCAGTGCTAGAGATCGGGGCCAGAGAGCCTCAACTAATGAAAAACTGTTTTTT. Amino acid sequence: CSARDRGQRASTNEKLFF.

The chain links TRBV12-3 or TRBV12-4 to TRBJ2-5; D may match TRBD1 or TRBD2 (5 bases each). The V gene lost 3 bases and the J gene lost 2 bases, with 16 bases spanning the gap. CDR3 length: 16 amino acids. The CDR3 region is CASSFSGKGRQETQYF. The CDR3 region has the DNA TGTGCCAGCAGTTTTTCAGGGAAGGGACGACAAGAGACCCAGTACTTC.

CDR3 sequence: CASSNPGSNSPLHF. The CDR3 DNA is TGTGCCAGCAGCAACCCAGGGTCCAATTCACCCCTCCACTTT. V is TRBV21-1 and J is TRBJ1-6; the table assigns TRBD1, which was not confirmed against the DNA. TRBV21-1 is a pseudogene segment. The CDR3 covers 14 residues.

In this sample, this clonotype turned up once. This rearrangement joins TRBV7-2 to TRBJ2-2; 10 positions match TRBD2. Germline V CDR1 and CDR2: SGHTA, FQGNSA. V lost 5 bases, J lost 6 bases, and 9 bases stayed unmatched. The CDR3 is 16 residues long. The CDR3 is CASSPKGLALAGELFF. CDR3 DNA sequence: TGTGCCAGCAGCCCAAAGGGACTAGCGTTGGCCGGGGAGCTGTTTTTT.

The J gene is TRBJ2-1, the V gene TRBV9; D not certain. CDR1 SGDLS and CDR2 YYNGEE come from the germline V gene. V lost 3 bases and J lost 9, with 7 bases in between. This CDR3 region has 11 residues. CDR3 protein: CASSEAGEQFF. CDR3 sequence (DNA): TGTGCCAGCAGCGAGGCTGGTGAGCAGTTCTTC.

This chain uses TRBV9 with TRBJ2-7; D call uncertain. The CDR3 consists of 17 residues. Germline-derived CDR1 and CDR2 are SGDLS and YYNGEE. The germline V and J ends were trimmed by 3 bases and 6 bases, with 25 bases remaining between them. The CDR3 DNA reads as TGTGCCAGCAGCGCTCAACCCGACACACTCCCCACCGGCGAGCAGTACTTC. It codes for CASSAQPDTLPTGEQYF.

The chain employs TRBV19 and TRBJ2-1; TRBD1 is a possible D gene (5 bases). The CDR3 is made up of 10 amino acids. The germline CDR1 and CDR2 sequences are LNHDA and SQIVND (reference sequence). The germline V and J ends were trimmed by 4 bases and 15 bases, with 10 bases remaining between them. The CDR3 DNA reads TGTGCCAGTAGTAGGCAGGGAATGTTCTTC. Amino acids: CASSRQGMFF. Combining the CDR3 with reference TRBV19 and TRBJ2-1 gives the whole variable domain DGGITQSPKYLFRKEGQNVTLSCEQNLNHDAMYWYRQDPGQGLRLIYYSQIVNDFQKGDIAEGYSVSREKKESFPLTVTSAQKNPTAFYLCASSRQGMFFGPGTRLTVL.

The chain links TRBV6-2 or TRBV6-3 to TRBJ1-2, with D uncertain. CDR1 and CDR2 (germline): MNHEY, SVGEGT. The CDR3 covers 12 residues. Trimming cost V 2 bases and J 2 bases, with 3 bases left between them. The CDR3 DNA reads TGTGCCAGCAGTTACACCAACTATGGCTACACCTTC. Translated, it gives CASSYTNYGYTF.

This clonotype was recorded only once. The chain links TRBV29-1 to TRBJ2-3; 8 bases agree with TRBD1. Germline CDR1 reads SQVTM; CDR2 reads ANQGSEA. CDR3 size: 17 residues. With 8 bases clipped from V and 0 bases from J, the junction kept 16 bases outside the gene matches. The CDR3 nucleotides are TGCAGCATCGATCCCTACCGCCGGGACAGGAGCACAGATACGCAGTATTTT. This codes for CSIDPYRRDRSTDTQYF.

In DNA form, the CDR3 reads TGTGCCAGCAGCTCTGGGCAGGGCGTAAACTACGAGCAGTACTTC. The encoded protein is CASSSGQGVNYEQYF. This rearrangement joins TRBV5-6 to TRBJ2-7; a possible D gene is TRBD1 (5 bases). The CDR3 extends over 15 amino acids. The germline gives CDR1 SGHDT, CDR2 YYEEEE. V was cut by 3 bases and J by 3 bases, with 16 bases left in between. Looking up the rest from reference TRBV5-6 and TRBJ2-7 gives the full variable domain: DAGVTQSPTHLIKTRGQQVTLRCSPKSGHDTVSWYQQALGQGPQFIFQYYEEEERQRGNFPDRFSGHQFPNYSSELNVNALLLGDSALYLCASSSGQGVNYEQYFGPGTRLTVT.

V is TRBV29-1 and J is TRBJ2-1, with D unclear. The CDR3 runs to 17 residues. Trimming took 3 bases from V and 4 from J, leaving 22 bases between them. CDR1 and CDR2 (germline): SQVTM, ANQGSEA. The CDR3, as DNA: TGCAGCGTTGATGGGGTAAGGGTATCCCCTGTGTACAATGAGCAGTTCTTC. This gives the protein CSVDGVRVSPVYNEQFF.

The J gene is TRBJ2-7, the V gene TRBV3-1; D gene unclear. V shed 0 bases and J shed 2 bases, with 11 bases lying between them. The CDR3 contains 15 residues. CDR1 and CDR2 from the germline V gene are LGHDT and YNNKEL (reference sequence). CDR3 DNA sequence: TGTGCCAGCAGCCAAGAGGTGATGAACCCCTACGAGCAGTACTTC. As protein: CASSQEVMNPYEQYF.

In this sample, this clonotype turned up once. V is TRBV12-3 or TRBV12-4 and J is TRBJ2-5, with 7 positions matching TRBD2. The V segment lost 5 bases and the J segment 0 bases; nucleotides outside the gene matches: 9. This CDR3 spans 16 amino acids. CDR3 in DNA: TGTGCCAGCAGTCCAGCGGGGCCCTCGTACCAAGAGACCCAGTACTTC. Translation: CASSPAGPSYQETQYF.

The CDR3 region has the DNA TGCGCCAGCAGCCAAGTGTGGACAGGGGATTCACCCCTCCACTTT. The encoded protein is CASSQVWTGDSPLHF. The rearrangement joins TRBV4-3 to TRBJ1-6; TRBD1 matches 9 bases. This CDR3 is 15 amino acids long. The J segment lost 8 bases and the V segment lost 1 base, leaving 3 bases of the junction unmatched. CDR1 and CDR2 (germline): LGHNA, YSLEER.

The genes are TRBV11-2 and TRBJ2-7; 7 positions agree with TRBD1. Germline V CDR1 and CDR2: SGHAT, FQNNGV. The CDR3 has 12 amino acids. V lost 6 bases, J lost 6 bases, and 5 bases stayed unmatched. This chain's CDR3 is CASSYGTAEQYF. The CDR3 region has the DNA TGTGCCAGCAGTTATGGGACAGCCGAGCAGTACTTC.

The V call is TRBV19, the J call TRBJ2-1; TRBD2 aligns across 7 bases. V trimming: 5 bases; J trimming: 0 bases; junction bases outside the gene matches: 7. CDR3 length: 16 amino acids. CDR1 and CDR2 from the germline V gene are LNHDA and SQIVND (reference sequence). The CDR3 here is CASSPTSDHSYNEQFF. The CDR3 nucleotides read TGTGCCAGTAGTCCTACTAGCGATCACTCCTACAATGAGCAGTTCTTC.

This sequence joins TRBV6-2 or TRBV6-3 and TRBJ2-3, with no clear D. V lost 0 bases and J 5 bases, leaving 6 bases between the germline ends. Germline V lookup: CDR1 MNHEY, CDR2 SVGEGT. This CDR3 has 13 amino acids. CDR3 DNA sequence: TGTGCCAGCAGTTACTCAATCCGAGATACGCAGTATTTT. It specifies CASSYSIRDTQYF.

This sequence joins TRBV20-1 and TRBJ1-2; D gene unclear. Trimming removed 5 bases from V and 8 bases from J, with 24 bases in between. CDR1 and CDR2 (germline): DFQATT, SNEGSKA (reference sequence). The CDR3 is 15 amino acids. CDR3 sequence (DNA): TGCAGTGCTCCATTTGACGGAAATTCCCAAGGGGGCTACACCTTC. Protein sequence: CSAPFDGNSQGGYTF.

The chain joins TRBV12-3 or TRBV12-4 to TRBJ2-7, with 16 positions matching TRBD2. With 5 bases clipped from V and 6 bases from J, the junction kept 7 bases outside the gene matches. The CDR3 is 16 amino acids. DNA for the CDR3: TGTGCCAGCAGTCCAGGGACTAGCGGGGGGGCACGCGAGCAGTACTTC. Translation: CASSPGTSGGAREQYF.

The chain has TRBV3-1 and TRBJ2-2, with D maybe TRBD1 (6 bases). The CDR3 extends over 15 amino acids. The germline V gene has CDR1 LGHDT and CDR2 YNNKEL (reference sequence). Trimming removed 0 bases at V and 6 bases at J, with 11 bases between. CDR3 loop: CASSQDRTGPGELFF. The CDR3 DNA sequence: TGTGCCAGCAGCCAAGATCGCACAGGGCCCGGGGAGCTGTTTTTT.

This chain uses TRBV11-2 with TRBJ2-5, with 8 bases matching TRBD1. The CDR3 length is 14 residues. Germline values: CDR1 SGHAT, CDR2 FQNNGV. V shed 3 bases, J shed 7 bases, and the junction held 7 bases outside the gene matches. CDR3 amino acids: CASSLGTGDWTQYF. The CDR3 nucleotides read TGTGCCAGCAGCTTGGGGACAGGTGATTGGACCCAGTACTTC.

The chain has TRBV19 and TRBJ1-6; 9 nucleotides align to TRBD1. The CDR3 loop spans 15 amino acids. Germline V gene lookup returns CDR1 LNHDA and CDR2 SQIVND (reference sequence). J lost 8 bases, V lost 6 bases, and 8 bases had no gene match. The CDR3 region is CASRWGQGDHSPLHF. CDR3 bases: TGTGCCAGTAGATGGGGACAGGGAGATCATTCACCCCTCCACTTT. The whole variable domain, remainder taken from reference TRBV19 and TRBJ1-6, is DGGITQSPKYLFRKEGQNVTLSCEQNLNHDAMYWYRQDPGQGLRLIYYSQIVNDFQKGDIAEGYSVSREKKESFPLTVTSAQKNPTAFYLCASRWGQGDHSPLHFGNGTRLTVT.